These 22 T cell receptor beta chains were sequenced from one sample in a study of T cell repertoires in cytomegalovirus infection. TCRdb reprocessed the reads with MiXCR, giving one entry per CDR3 protein. Of some 940,000 distinct CDR3 sequences listed, 30% to 40% are singletons. Their target antigens are unknown. The sequenced sample was cultured CD8+ T cells from PBMCs, obtained from culture after CMV antigen stimulation. These receptors originate from a human donor in good health (CMV status not recorded). Some clones in this sample may be carry-over from other donors' samples.

This clonotype appeared a single time. A much more abundant neighbour one base away suggests this may be a read error. The V and J genes are TRBV7-6 and TRBJ2-2; no clear D. The length of the CDR3 is 13 residues. CDR1 and CDR2 (germline): SGHVS, FNYEAQ. The CDR3 loop reads CVSSFGSTGELFF. The DNA for the CDR3 is TGTGTCAGCAGCTTTGGGTCTACCGGGGAGCTGTTTTTT.

This chain links TRBV3-1 with TRBJ2-7; 11 bases match TRBD2. V gave up 3 bases and J gave up 2 bases; unmatched junction bases: 6. The V gene's germline CDR1 is LGHDT and CDR2 YNNKEL (reference sequence). The CDR3 covers 16 residues. CDR3 in amino acids: CASSQGGLAGAYEQYV. In nucleotides, the CDR3 is TGTGCCAGCAGCCAGGGAGGACTAGCGGGCGCCTACGAGCAGTACGTC.

The chain has TRBV5-4 and TRBJ1-1; 8 nucleotides line up with TRBD1. Looked up from germline, CDR1 is SGHNT and CDR2 is YYREEE (reference sequence). The junction had 9 bases not matched to a gene; V was cut back by 4 bases and J by 4 bases. The CDR3 covers 15 residues. DNA for the CDR3: TGTGCCAGCAGCCCCGGACAGGGCCTGGCCACTGAAGCTTTCTTT. Its translation is CASSPGQGLATEAFF.

The CDR3 is CASSFRYRDYEQYF. CDR3 sequence (DNA): TGTGCCAGCAGTTTCCGGTACAGGGACTACGAGCAGTACTTC. V is TRBV12-3 or TRBV12-4 and J is TRBJ2-7, with D tentatively TRBD1 (6 bases). This CDR3 is built from 14 residues. Trimming removed 3 bases from V and 3 bases from J, with 12 bases in between.

A few counts support this clonotype. The chain employs TRBV4-1 and TRBJ2-3; D call uncertain. The germline V gene encodes CDR1 MGHRA and CDR2 YSYEKL. The V end was cut by 0 bases, the J end by 0 bases, with 7 bases between. The CDR3 covers 15 residues. DNA of the CDR3: TGCGCCAGCAGCCAAGAAGCAGTAAGCACAGATACGCAGTATTTT. This sequence encodes CASSQEAVSTDTQYF.

This clonotype came up many times. The chain recombines TRBV7-6 with TRBJ2-2, with a possible D match to TRBD1 (5 bases). CDR1 is SGHVS, CDR2 FNYEAQ, per germline. The CDR3 is made up of 17 amino acids. Trimming shortened V by 8 bases and J by 3 bases, and 22 bases separated the two germline ends. CDR3 amino acids: CASSLREQGGDTGELFF. CDR3 DNA: TGTGCCAGCTCTCTCCGTGAGCAGGGTGGCGACACCGGGGAGCTGTTTTTT.

In its sample, this clonotype was seen a few times. This chain connects TRBV7-9 to TRBJ2-1; D may match TRBD1 or TRBD2 (6 bases each). The CDR3 is 16 amino acids. Germline CDR1 is SEHNR and CDR2 is FQNEAQ (reference sequence). Trimming pared 4 bases from V and 8 bases from J, leaving 21 bases between. The CDR3 coding sequence is TGTGCCAGCAGCTATCCCGGAGGGGGGTTCGGCTATGAGCAGTTCTTC. Translation: CASSYPGGGFGYEQFF.

The chain uses TRBV12-3 or TRBV12-4 and TRBJ1-5; D is ambiguous. The CDR3 is 16 residues long. V was cut by 5 bases and J by 0 bases, with 14 bases left in between. CDR3 DNA: TGTGCCAGCAGTCCTCCTCGGGGAGGTAGCAATCAGCCCCAGCATTTT. Translated, it gives CASSPPRGGSNQPQHF.

This clonotype was detected a few times. CDR3 in DNA: TGTGCCAGCAGTTCGCCGGACGGAGGCTACACCTTC. Translating it yields CASSSPDGGYTF. The chain links TRBV12-3 or TRBV12-4 to TRBJ1-2, with no clear D. The length of the CDR3 is 12 residues. V was trimmed by 4 bases and J by 8 bases, leaving 11 bases between them.

This chain joins TRBV6-8 and TRBJ2-5; 8 positions match TRBD1. This CDR3 spans 15 amino acids. Germline V lookup: CDR1 MNHGY, CDR2 SAAAGT. Losses at the gene ends were 0 bases for V and 4 bases for J; bases not matched to a gene: 4. The chain's CDR3 is CASSYSTGGTETQYF. The DNA of the CDR3 is TGTGCCAGCAGTTACTCCACAGGGGGTACAGAGACCCAGTACTTC.

The table lists this clonotype with a few counts. The rearrangement uses TRBV4-1 and TRBJ1-2; D ambiguous. Trimming took 1 base from V and 3 from J, leaving 12 bases between them. Germline lookup yields CDR1 MGHRA and CDR2 YSYEKL. The CDR3 loop spans 15 amino acids. CDR3 nucleotide sequence: TGCGCCAGCAGCCAAGTCGCCAGTGACCACTATGGCTACACCTTC. As protein: CASSQVASDHYGYTF.

This clonotype has only a few counts. V is TRBV6-1 and J is TRBJ2-7; 8 nucleotides agree with TRBD2. V was clipped by 6 bases and J by 3 bases; unmatched bases: 10. The germline gives CDR1 MNHNS, CDR2 SASEGT. This CDR3 region has 15 residues. CDR3 bases: TGTGCCAGCAGCCCCATGGCGGGGGGAGTCTACGAGCAGTACGTC. This encodes CASSPMAGGVYEQYV.

This clonotype was recorded many times. The chain uses TRBV7-8 and TRBJ2-1; D unresolved. Trimming took 4 bases from V and 5 from J, leaving 15 bases between them. This CDR3 contains 15 residues. Germline V gene data show CDR1 as SGHVS and CDR2 as FQNEAQ. CDR3 nucleotides: TGTGCCAGCAGCTACGAACTTCCCTCTAACAATGAGCAGTTCTTC. Encoded protein: CASSYELPSNNEQFF.

The chain employs TRBV27 and TRBJ2-3; D remains ambiguous. In germline, CDR1 is MNHEY, CDR2 SMNVEV (reference sequence). This CDR3 contains 12 residues. Between the trimmed V and J ends, which lost 9 bases and 4 bases, there was a span of 11 bases. Written as DNA, the CDR3 is TGTGCCAGTAGAAGGGTCGCAGATACGCAGTATTTT. Its protein product is CASRRVADTQYF.

This chain joins TRBV27 and TRBJ2-7; 7 nucleotides align to TRBD2. The trim removed 4 bases at V and 1 base at J, leaving 4 bases unmatched. Per the germline V gene, CDR1 is MNHEY and CDR2 is SMNVEV (reference sequence). CDR3 size: 14 residues. CDR3 region: CASSSLAASYEQYF. In nucleotides, the CDR3 is TGTGCCAGCAGTTCCCTAGCGGCGTCCTACGAGCAGTACTTC.

In the case of this clonotype: The final CDR3 position lacks the conserved phenylalanine or tryptophan, pointing to a likely read error. This chain joins TRBV27 and TRBJ1-5, with D possibly TRBD1 on 5 matching bases. Trimming left V 4 bases short and J 7 bases short, with 8 bases between. This CDR3 region has 12 residues. The germline V gene encodes CDR1 MNHEY and CDR2 SMNVEV (reference sequence). The CDR3 reads CASSSGVQPQHS. CDR3 DNA sequence: TGTGCCAGCAGTTCGGGGGTACAGCCCCAGCATTCT.

The V call is TRBV7-9, the J call TRBJ1-4, with TRBD1 matching over 7 bases. The CDR3 extends over 13 amino acids. In germline, CDR1 is SEHNR, CDR2 FQNEAQ (reference sequence). V was clipped by 5 bases and J by 7 bases; unmatched bases: 4. CDR3 residues: CASSTGVGEKLFF. The CDR3 DNA sequence: TGTGCCAGCAGCACAGGGGTAGGTGAAAAACTGTTTTTT. The full variable domain, completed using reference TRBV7-9 and TRBJ1-4, is DTGVSQNPRHKITKRGQNVTFRCDPISEHNRLYWYRQTLGQGPEFLTYFQNEAQLEKSRLLSDRFSAERPKGSFSTLEIQRTEQGDSAMYLCASSTGVGEKLFFGSGTQLSVL.

There are a few counts of this clonotype. The rearrangement links TRBV24-1 to TRBJ2-1; 8 bases are shared with TRBD1. Germline V gene sequence: CDR1 KGHDR, CDR2 SFDVKD. With V trimmed by 3 bases and J by 7 bases, 7 bases remained unmatched. The CDR3 has 15 amino acids. The DNA for the CDR3 is TGTGCCACCAGTGATCCTGGACAGGGAAGTAATGAGCAGTTCTTC. Its protein product is CATSDPGQGSNEQFF.

In this sample, this clonotype turned up a few times. This rearrangement joins TRBV11-2 to TRBJ2-1; TRBD1 agrees at 10 bases. The CDR3 loop spans 17 amino acids. After removal of 8 bases from V and 2 bases from J, the junction contained 12 bases not matched to a gene. Germline assignment: CDR1 SGHAT and CDR2 FQNNGV. CDR3 coding DNA: TGTGCCAGCCCCTCCAAAGAGGGACAGGGGCCCTACAATGAGCAGTTCTTC. This gives the protein CASPSKEGQGPYNEQFF.

Only a few counts were recorded for this clonotype. This chain connects TRBV6-5 to TRBJ2-1; TRBD2 aligns across 8 bases. This CDR3 has 15 amino acids. Trimming took 7 bases from V and 3 from J; bases not matched to a gene: 8. Germline loops: CDR1 MNHEY, CDR2 SVGAGI. CDR3 sequence reads: CASTLGSGDYNEQFF. DNA of the CDR3: TGTGCCAGCACTCTTGGTAGCGGGGACTACAATGAGCAGTTCTTC.

V is TRBV7-3 and J is TRBJ1-4; TRBD1 agrees at 8 bases. This CDR3 has 14 amino acids. The germline gives CDR1 SGHTA, CDR2 FQGTGA. With V trimmed by 2 bases and J by 7 bases, 3 bases remained unmatched. The CDR3 is CASSLVRGPEKLFF. CDR3 nucleotide sequence: TGTGCCAGCAGCTTAGTCAGGGGGCCTGAAAAACTGTTTTTT.

This clonotype was detected a few times. V gene TRBV10-3 combines with J gene TRBJ1-2; tentative D call: TRBD1 (5 bases). The CDR3 extends over 15 amino acids. V was trimmed by 3 bases and J by 3 bases, leaving 14 bases between them. Germline lookup yields CDR1 ENHRY and CDR2 SYGVKD. As DNA, the CDR3 is TGTGCCATCAGTGAACTCAGGGTATACGACTATGGCTACACCTTC. Residues: CAISELRVYDYGYTF.